This paragraph covers one T cell receptor (beta chain) sequence. Its antigen is undetermined. The CDR3 totals 15 residues. Germline V gene data show CDR1 as LNHNV and CDR2 as YYDKDF (reference sequence). Trimming stripped 4 bases from V and 9 bases from J, with 19 bases between. Sequenced by immunoSEQ multiplex PCR; TCRdb stores in-frame clones only, minus some. The table has 65,000 to 85,000 clones, roughly 93% seen once. These data are taken from a study of siplizumab effects on memory and regulatory T cells. Notes on the study in general: Mappable alloreactive CD4+ clones were on average about 62% Treg-derived with siplizumab, about 26% in controls. Suppressive capability of dividing Tregs from siplizumab cultures went unverified. Only a minority of proliferating CD4+ or CD8+ clones had an assignable naive or memory phenotype, with roughly 75-96% lacking one.

The chain joins TRBV15 to TRBJ1-5, with D possibly being TRBD1 (5 bases). The sequenced sample consisted of CD8+ T cells sorted from blood. This clonotype was obtained from a human donor in good health. The CDR3 nucleotides read TGTGCCACCAGCACGGGGCAGGCAGATTCCATGCCCCAGCATTTT. Protein: CATSTGQADSMPQHF.